What follows is one T cell receptor beta chain and its context. Antigen specificity is unknown. The data derive from a study of CD8 T cells in Susac syndrome. Study details: Intravenous immunoglobulin alone or corticosteroids were being given to patients with Susac syndrome at blood draw, unless they were therapy-naive.

Study observations and caveats: Susac CD8+ clonal expansion peaked in TEMRA cells and active patients.

Random hexamers were used to reverse transcribe the RNA input (about 0.5 to 1 ug). Multiplex immunoSEQ PCR targeted 54 Vbeta and 13 Jbeta TCR beta segments. TCRdb independently ran MiXCR on the immunoSEQ multiplex PCR reads; one entry per CDR3 protein. The sample consists of about 120,000 distinct CDR3 sequences, 90% to 95% of them appearing once. The CDR3 has 14 amino acids. Germline CDR1 reads GTSNPN; CDR2 reads SVGIG (reference sequence). The ends were cut back, 0 bases at V and 8 bases at J, with 13 bases in the middle. Sequencing of TCR beta was carried out in blood CD8+ and CD4+ T cells. This chain connects TRBV30 to TRBJ1-4; D not resolved. The sequence derives from a human donor with Susac syndrome. Sequencing input: CD8+ T cells from PBMCs. The DNA of the CDR3 is TGTGCCTGGAGTGTAGTCTCGGCGGAGGAAAAACTGTTTTTT. Translated: CAWSVVSAEEKLFF.